This T cell receptor beta chain was profiled in a study of shared T cell receptors in the human thymus. After removal of 5 bases from V and 7 bases from J, the junction contained 14 bases not matched to a gene. Germline loops: CDR1 SGHTS, CDR2 YDEGEE. This CDR3 is 16 amino acids long. This clone was counted once. Produced via immunoSEQ multiplex PCR; TCRdb's table is partial and in-frame only. The sample includes hundreds of thousands of clones, around nine tenths of them seen just once. This sample was also put to use in a study of human thymus T cells. That paper notes: Resections from corrective heart surgery provided thymus tissue. Thymic repertoires from unrelated individuals overlapped highly, related research reported.

The sequenced material came from thymocytes. The V call is TRBV5-8, the J call TRBJ2-2; 7 bases agree with TRBD2. The clonotype comes from a boy less than two years old with a congenital heart defect. The CDR3 loop reads CASRPLGPGRNGELFF. The DNA for the CDR3 is TGTGCCAGCAGACCATTGGGTCCCGGGAGGAACGGGGAGCTGTTTTTT.